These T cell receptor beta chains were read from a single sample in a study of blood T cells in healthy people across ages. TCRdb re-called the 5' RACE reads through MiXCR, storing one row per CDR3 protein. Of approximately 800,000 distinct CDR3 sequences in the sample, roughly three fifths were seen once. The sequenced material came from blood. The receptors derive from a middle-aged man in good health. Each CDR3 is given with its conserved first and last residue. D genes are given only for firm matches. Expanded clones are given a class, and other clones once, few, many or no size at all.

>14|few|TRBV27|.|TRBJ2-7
CASSRTAWGDEQYF
TGTGCCAGCAGTCGAACCGCTTGGGGGGACGAGCAGTACTTC
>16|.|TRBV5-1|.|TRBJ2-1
CTSSLVGGSGYNEQFF
TGCACCAGCAGCTTGGTTGGGGGCAGTGGGTACAATGAGCAGTTCTTC
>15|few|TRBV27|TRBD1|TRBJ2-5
CASSLWGQKKETQYF
TGTGCCAGCAGTTTATGGGGACAGAAAAAAGAGACCCAGTACTTC
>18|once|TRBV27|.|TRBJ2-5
CASSLYSTGRGAQETQYF
TGTGCCAGCAGTTTATACTCTACAGGCCGGGGGGCCCAGGAGACCCAGTACTTC
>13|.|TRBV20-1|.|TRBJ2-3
CSARDPQSGAQYF
TGCAGTGCTAGAGATCCACAGTCCGGGGCGCAGTATTTT
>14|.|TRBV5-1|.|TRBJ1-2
CASSLGTDVNGYTF
TGCGCCAGCAGCTTGGGGACAGACGTTAATGGCTACACCTTC
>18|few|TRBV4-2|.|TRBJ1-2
CASSKAISQGNINYGYTF
TGTGCCAGCAGCAAAGCCATATCACAGGGAAACATTAACTATGGCTACACCTTC
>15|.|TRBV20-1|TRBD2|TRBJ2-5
CSARDLAGMQETQYF
TGCAGTGCTAGAGATCTAGCGGGCATGCAAGAGACCCAGTACTTC
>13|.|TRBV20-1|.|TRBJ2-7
CSAWGSQSYEQYF
TGCAGTGCTTGGGGGTCTCAATCCTACGAGCAGTACTTC
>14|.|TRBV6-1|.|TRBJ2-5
CASSGRRSVETQYF
TGTGCCAGCAGTGGACGACGTTCCGTAGAGACCCAGTACTTC
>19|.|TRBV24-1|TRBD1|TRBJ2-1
CATSDPGTGAPSSYNEQFF
TGTGCCACCAGTGACCCTGGGACAGGGGCGCCGAGCTCCTACAATGAGCAGTTCTTC
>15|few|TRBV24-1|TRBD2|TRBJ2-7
CAAPDTSGSTYEQYF
TGTGCCGCCCCTGACACTAGCGGGAGTACCTACGAGCAGTACTTC
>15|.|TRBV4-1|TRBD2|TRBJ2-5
CASNQILAGRPEQYF
TGCGCCAGCAACCAAATCTTAGCGGGGCGACCGGAGCAGTACTTC
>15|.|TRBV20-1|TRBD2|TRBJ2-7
CSARELAGDAYEQYF
TGCAGTGCTAGAGAGCTAGCGGGCGATGCCTACGAGCAGTACTTC
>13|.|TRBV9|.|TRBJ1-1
CASSVTLNTEAFF
TGTGCCAGCAGCGTTACACTTAACACTGAAGCTTTCTTT
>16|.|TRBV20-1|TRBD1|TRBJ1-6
CSALAYAGRGNSPLHF
TGCAGTGCTCTCGCTTATGCTGGCAGGGGGAATTCACCCCTCCACTTT
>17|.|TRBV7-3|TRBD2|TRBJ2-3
CASSPGTSGGASDTQYF
TGTGCCAGCAGCCCTGGGACTAGCGGGGGGGCGTCAGATACGCAGTATTTT
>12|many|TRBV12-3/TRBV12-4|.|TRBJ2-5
CASNQGQETQYF
TGTGCCAGCAACCAGGGTCAAGAGACCCAGTACTTC
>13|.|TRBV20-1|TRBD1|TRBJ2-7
CSARDRGTYEQYF
TGCAGTGCTAGGGACAGGGGAACCTACGAGCAGTACTTC
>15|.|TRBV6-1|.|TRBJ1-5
CASTLGNWNSEPQHF
TGTGCCAGTACCCTAGGCAATTGGAATAGTGAGCCCCAGCATTTT
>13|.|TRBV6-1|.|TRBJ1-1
CAGKTEMNTEAFF
TGTGCCGGTAAGACAGAAATGAACACTGAAGCTTTCTTT
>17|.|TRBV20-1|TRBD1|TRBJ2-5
CSASLTRDRATKETQYF
TGCAGTGCTAGCCTCACCCGGGACAGGGCCACGAAAGAGACCCAGTACTTC
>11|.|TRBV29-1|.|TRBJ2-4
CSVERGNIQYF
TGCAGCGTTGAAAGGGGTAACATTCAGTACTTC
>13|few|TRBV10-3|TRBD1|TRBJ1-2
CATSDRGNYGYTF
TGTGCCACGTCGGACAGGGGAAACTATGGCTACACCTTC
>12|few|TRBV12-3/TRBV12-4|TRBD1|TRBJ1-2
CASSSTQGAATF
TGTGCCAGCAGCTCAACCCAGGGGGCGGCCACCTTC
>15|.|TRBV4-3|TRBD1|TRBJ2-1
CASSQGQGGSYEQFF
TGCGCCAGCAGCCAAGGACAGGGGGGGTCCTACGAGCAGTTCTTC
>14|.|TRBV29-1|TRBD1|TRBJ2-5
CSALGQGTQETQYF
TGCAGCGCCCTGGGACAGGGGACTCAAGAGACCCAGTACTTC
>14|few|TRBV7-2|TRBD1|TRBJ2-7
CASSQTGGRYEQYF
TGTGCCAGCAGTCAAACAGGGGGGAGGTACGAGCAGTACTTC
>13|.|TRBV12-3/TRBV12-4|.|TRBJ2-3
CASSFGHTDTQYF
TGTGCCAGCAGTTTTGGGCACACAGATACGCAGTATTTT
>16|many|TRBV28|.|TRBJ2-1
CASREPGHPTGNEQFF
TGTGCCAGCAGGGAACCGGGACACCCAACGGGGAATGAGCAGTTCTTC
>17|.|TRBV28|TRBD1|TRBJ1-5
CASSPTGGFRSNQPQHF
TGTGCCAGCAGCCCGACAGGGGGCTTTCGCAGCAATCAGCCCCAGCATTTT
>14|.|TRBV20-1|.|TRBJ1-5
CSAPEGGSNQPQHF
TGCAGTGCCCCAGAGGGTGGCAGCAATCAGCCCCAGCATTTT
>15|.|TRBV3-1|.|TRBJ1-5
CASSQVSGVGQPQHF
TGTGCCAGCAGCCAAGTCAGCGGGGTTGGGCAGCCCCAGCATTTT
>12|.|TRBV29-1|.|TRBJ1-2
CSVETGGSGYTF
TGCAGCGTTGAAACGGGGGGATCTGGCTACACCTTC
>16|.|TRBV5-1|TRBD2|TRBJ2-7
CASSYPESGSLHEQYF
TGCGCCAGCAGCTACCCTGAAAGCGGGAGTCTCCACGAGCAGTACTTC
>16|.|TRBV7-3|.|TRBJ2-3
CASSSSGVNSVDTQYF
TGTGCCAGCAGCTCGTCAGGGGTGAATTCTGTAGATACGCAGTATTTT
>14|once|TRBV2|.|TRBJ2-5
CASKGGGAKETQYF
TGTGCCAGCAAGGGTGGCGGGGCCAAAGAGACCCAGTACTTC
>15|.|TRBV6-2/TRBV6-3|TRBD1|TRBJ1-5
CASSPNRGPNQPQHF
TGTGCCAGCAGCCCTAACAGGGGGCCGAATCAGCCCCAGCATTTT
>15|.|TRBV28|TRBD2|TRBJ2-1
CASSEGTSGRNEQFF
TGTGCCAGCAGCGAAGGGACTAGCGGGAGGAATGAGCAGTTCTTC
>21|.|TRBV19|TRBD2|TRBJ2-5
CASSISISGTSGRALGETQYF
TGTGCCAGTAGTATTTCAATTTCCGGGACTAGCGGGAGGGCCTTGGGGGAGACCCAGTACTTC
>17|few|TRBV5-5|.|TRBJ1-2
CASSGGTGTPANYGYTF
TGTGCCAGCAGCGGAGGAACAGGGACCCCAGCTAACTATGGCTACACCTTC